This TCR beta chain is from a study of T-cell memory formation after mild COVID-19. Looking at the study overall: TCR clustering was largely donor specific.

TCRdb re-called the 5' RACE reads through MiXCR, storing one row per CDR3 protein. The sample lists some 410,000 distinct CDR3 sequences, less than 25% occurring once. V was pared by 2 bases and J by 7 bases, with 18 bases between. The CDR3 totals 14 residues. CDR1 and CDR2 (germline): SQVTM, ANQGSEA. General observations from the study: CD4+ bias marked clones expanding day 15 to 37, unlike balanced contracting clones.

This clonotype has a handful of counts. The antigen is unknown. The specimen sequenced was PBMCs or a T cell subset sorted from them (not recorded which). The chain has TRBV29-1 and TRBJ2-7; tentative D call: TRBD1 (5 bases). The receptor comes from an adult woman who had mild COVID-19 (a few samples of this study predate the infection). Cell type and time point are not known. The CDR3 region is CSVESSRGAVEQYF. The CDR3 bases are TGCAGCGTTGAATCGAGTCGTGGGGCCGTTGAGCAGTACTTC.